This T cell receptor beta chain was retrieved from a study of CD8+ T cells in alopecia areata. cDNA serving as the sequencing template came from extracted, reverse transcribed RNA. Measured with immunoSEQ multiplex PCR; TCRdb has only the in-frame clones, and not every one. The data contain approximately 210,000 clones, around two fifths of them singletons. Treatment denoted: oral pan-JAK inhibitor, 5-10 mg twice daily. Looked up from germline, CDR1 is SGHVS and CDR2 is FNYEAQ. The CDR3 loop spans 19 amino acids. The V and J ends lost 2 bases and 5 bases, in that order; junction bases with no gene match: 13.

This clonotype was obtained from a human donor with alopecia areata. The sample in question was CD4+ T cells sorted from blood, obtained at roughly week 36, from a patient treated with tofacitinib. This chain joins TRBV7-6 and TRBJ2-1, with 12 bases matching TRBD2. The CDR3 DNA sequence: TGTGCCAGCAGCTTAAGGACTAGCGGGACAGTGCTGACTAACAATGAGCAGTTCTTC. Its translation: CASSLRTSGTVLTNNEQFF.